This is a list of T cell receptor beta chains from one sample in a study of OX40 agonist ivuxolimab in advanced cancers. Using immunoSEQ multiplex PCR, the repertoire was profiled, and TCRdb retains in-frame clones only, with some absent. This sample has 96,000 or so clones; 90% occur once, and the top ten carry roughly 1.6%. This specimen was CD4+ or CD8+ T cells sorted from blood, taken in a trial of the OX40 agonist ivuxolimab. These receptors all come from an adult with an advanced solid tumor such as melanoma, head and neck, liver or kidney cancer. CDR3s include the opening cysteine and the closing phenylalanine or tryptophan. Fields, in order: J gene, clone size, D gene, V gene, CDR3 protein, CDR3 DNA. A D gene is named only where the DNA matches it firmly. Only some rows state a clone size, as once, few, many or a class for expanded clones.

J: TRBJ2-7; size: few; D: NA; V: TRBV7-8; CDR3: CASSSHSRDAMRAYEQYF; DNA: TGTGCCAGCAGCTCTCACTCCCGGGACGCAATGAGGGCCTACGAGCAGTACTTC
J: TRBJ1-5; size: NA; D: NA; V: TRBV7-2; CDR3: CASSLWSGQPQHF; DNA: TGTGCCAGCAGCTTGTGGTCAGGTCAGCCCCAGCATTTT
J: TRBJ1-1; size: few; D: NA; V: TRBV7-8; CDR3: CASNLDTVVTEAFF; DNA: TGTGCCAGCAACCTGGACACAGTTGTCACTGAAGCTTTCTTT
J: TRBJ2-5; size: once; D: TRBD2; V: TRBV7-2; CDR3: CASSRGLEAGLRETQYF; DNA: TGTGCCAGCAGCAGGGGACTAGAAGCGGGTTTGCGAGAGACCCAGTACTTC
J: TRBJ2-7; size: NA; D: TRBD1; V: TRBV4-1; CDR3: CASSQERGQMFYEQYF; DNA: TGCGCCAGCAGCCAAGAAAGGGGACAGATGTTCTACGAGCAGTACTTC
J: TRBJ1-2; size: NA; D: TRBD1; V: TRBV9; CDR3: CASSVDNRGYGYTF; DNA: TGTGCCAGCAGCGTAGATAACAGGGGCTATGGCTACACCTTC
J: TRBJ2-3; size: NA; D: NA; V: TRBV11-3; CDR3: CASSPPGDTQYF; DNA: TGTGCCAGCAGTCCCCCGGGGGATACGCAGTATTTT
J: TRBJ1-4; size: NA; D: NA; V: TRBV5-1; CDR3: CASSLVGAATNEKLFF; DNA: TGCGCCAGCAGCTTGGTGGGGGCAGCAACTAATGAAAAACTGTTTTTT
J: TRBJ1-1; size: NA; D: NA; V: TRBV9; CDR3: CASSVGRAQNTEAFF; DNA: TGTGCCAGCAGCGTAGGACGCGCCCAGAACACTGAAGCTTTCTTT
J: TRBJ2-5; size: NA; D: NA; V: TRBV20-1; CDR3: CSSMVETQYF; DNA: TGCAGTTCCATGGTTGAGACCCAGTACTTC
J: TRBJ1-2; size: NA; D: NA; V: TRBV5-3; CDR3: CARSLVSAYGYTF; DNA: TGTGCCAGAAGCTTGGTGTCAGCCTATGGCTACACCTTC
J: TRBJ1-2; size: NA; D: TRBD1; V: TRBV9; CDR3: CASSATGGDYGYTF; DNA: TGTGCCAGCAGCGCGACAGGGGGCGACTATGGCTACACCTTC
J: TRBJ1-1; size: NA; D: NA; V: TRBV7-3; CDR3: CASSQARNTEAFF; DNA: TGTGCCAGCAGTCAAGCCAGGAACACTGAAGCTTTCTTT
J: TRBJ2-2; size: NA; D: TRBD2; V: TRBV28; CDR3: CASISTSGRANLQGELFF; DNA: TGTGCCAGCATCTCGACTAGCGGGAGGGCCAATCTTCAAGGGGAGCTGTTTTTT
J: TRBJ2-6; size: NA; D: NA; V: TRBV7-7; CDR3: CASSSEANVLTF; DNA: TGTGCTAGCAGCTCTGAGGCCAACGTCCTGACTTTC
J: TRBJ2-7; size: NA; D: NA; V: TRBV2; CDR3: CASTERWQSTYEQYF; DNA: TGTGCCAGCACCGAACGGTGGCAGTCAACCTACGAGCAGTACTTC
J: TRBJ2-2; size: few; D: NA; V: TRBV6-4; CDR3: CASSTEANTGELFF; DNA: TGTGCCAGTTCGACAGAAGCGAACACCGGGGAGCTGTTTTTT
J: TRBJ1-5; size: few; D: NA; V: TRBV2; CDR3: CASTKVRNQPQHF; DNA: TGTGCCAGCACCAAGGTCCGCAATCAGCCCCAGCATTTT
J: TRBJ2-1; size: once; D: NA; V: TRBV18; CDR3: CASSPLRDEQFF; DNA: TGTGCCAGCTCACCGCTGAGGGATGAGCAGTTCTTC
J: TRBJ2-7; size: few; D: NA; V: TRBV7-2; CDR3: CASLGRRRYEQYF; DNA: TGTGCCAGCCTGGGGCGGAGACGTTACGAGCAGTACTTC
J: TRBJ1-3; size: NA; D: NA; V: TRBV18; CDR3: CASSSQGSSGNTIYF; DNA: TGTGCCAGCTCATCACAGGGCAGCTCTGGAAACACCATATATTTT
J: TRBJ1-1; size: NA; D: TRBD1; V: TRBV5-1; CDR3: CASSFGTGAMNTEAFF; DNA: TGCGCCAGCAGCTTTGGAACAGGGGCAATGAACACTGAAGCTTTCTTT
J: TRBJ2-7; size: few; D: TRBD2; V: TRBV7-9; CDR3: CASSLELAVTYEQYF; DNA: TGTGCCAGCAGCTTGGAACTAGCGGTTACTTACGAGCAGTACTTC
J: TRBJ2-2; size: NA; D: NA; V: TRBV6-5; CDR3: CASSYSKGPGGGELFF; DNA: TGTGCCAGCAGTTACTCGAAGGGCCCCGGCGGCGGGGAGCTGTTTTTT
J: TRBJ2-1; size: few; D: NA; V: TRBV27; CDR3: CASSFGLYNEQFF; DNA: TGTGCCAGCAGTTTCGGGCTTTACAATGAGCAGTTCTTC
J: TRBJ2-6; size: NA; D: NA; V: TRBV27; CDR3: CASSFHAQIAGANVLTF; DNA: TGTGCCAGCAGTTTTCATGCACAGATCGCTGGGGCCAACGTCCTGACTTTC
J: TRBJ2-1; size: once; D: NA; V: TRBV7-2; CDR3: CASSLAASVTSSYNEQFF; DNA: TGTGCCAGCAGCTTAGCTGCTAGCGTAACGAGCTCCTACAATGAGCAGTTCTTC
J: TRBJ1-2; size: NA; D: NA; V: TRBV7-9; CDR3: CASSLATGTARGGYTF; DNA: TGTGCCAGCAGCTTAGCCACCGGGACTGCCCGGGGCGGCTACACCTTC
J: TRBJ2-1; size: NA; D: TRBD2; V: TRBV9; CDR3: CASSPPPGLAEDEQFF; DNA: TGTGCCAGCAGTCCGCCCCCGGGACTAGCGGAGGATGAGCAGTTCTTC
J: TRBJ2-1; size: NA; D: NA; V: TRBV15; CDR3: CATSRDVSRTDEQFF; DNA: TGTGCCACCAGCAGAGATGTGTCACGCACCGATGAGCAGTTCTTC
J: TRBJ2-7; size: NA; D: NA; V: TRBV9; CDR3: CASSVGGVSLFYEQYF; DNA: TGTGCCAGCAGCGTAGGGGGGGTTTCTTTATTCTACGAGCAGTACTTC
J: TRBJ2-7; size: NA; D: TRBD2; V: TRBV6-1; CDR3: CASSGTSGARLYYEQYF; DNA: TGTGCCAGCAGTGGGACTAGCGGAGCCCGACTTTACTACGAGCAGTACTTC
J: TRBJ1-2; size: NA; D: NA; V: TRBV21-1; CDR3: CASKTGARYGYTF; DNA: TGTGCCAGTAAAACTGGGGCCCGCTATGGCTACACCTTC
J: TRBJ1-3; size: NA; D: NA; V: TRBV5-1; CDR3: CASSPDNSGNTIYF; DNA: TGCGCCAGCAGCCCTGACAACTCTGGAAACACCATATATTTT
J: TRBJ2-7; size: NA; D: NA; V: TRBV7-9; CDR3: CASSLAPPPSYEQYF; DNA: TGTGCCAGCAGCTTAGCCCCGCCACCTTCCTACGAGCAGTACTTC
J: TRBJ2-3; size: NA; D: NA; V: TRBV27; CDR3: CASNTVPSTDTQYF; DNA: TGTGCCAGCAATACGGTGCCTAGCACAGATACGCAGTATTTT
J: TRBJ2-1; size: few; D: TRBD2; V: TRBV11-3; CDR3: CASSSFGGSDNEQFF; DNA: TGTGCCAGCAGCTCCTTTGGCGGGAGCGACAATGAGCAGTTCTTC
J: TRBJ2-4; size: NA; D: NA; V: TRBV4-3; CDR3: CASSQVQGGGIQYF; DNA: TGCGCCAGCAGCCAAGTTCAGGGTGGGGGCATTCAGTACTTC
J: TRBJ1-1; size: once; D: NA; V: TRBV7-3; CDR3: CASSYPYAVNTEAFF; DNA: TGTGCCAGCAGCTACCCCTACGCGGTGAACACTGAAGCTTTCTTT
J: TRBJ1-1; size: few; D: TRBD1; V: TRBV10-3; CDR3: CAIRKTGVQNTEAFF; DNA: TGTGCCATCAGAAAGACAGGGGTCCAGAACACTGAAGCTTTCTTT
J: TRBJ2-5; size: NA; D: NA; V: TRBV5-4; CDR3: CASSPEAARGETQYF; DNA: TGTGCCAGCAGCCCCGAGGCAGCGAGGGGAGAGACCCAGTACTTC
J: TRBJ2-1; size: NA; D: TRBD2; V: TRBV5-1; CDR3: CASSGGLASHYNEQFF; DNA: TGCGCCAGCAGCGGGGGACTAGCGAGCCACTACAATGAGCAGTTCTTC
J: TRBJ2-3; size: NA; D: NA; V: TRBV6-6; CDR3: CASGRQITDTQYF; DNA: TGTGCCAGCGGGAGACAGATCACAGATACGCAGTATTTT
J: TRBJ2-1; size: NA; D: TRBD2; V: TRBV28; CDR3: CASSRGGRPSSYNEQFF; DNA: TGTGCCAGCAGTCGAGGCGGGAGGCCAAGCTCCTACAATGAGCAGTTCTTC
J: TRBJ2-2; size: once; D: TRBD2; V: TRBV28; CDR3: CASSFGREAAKELFF; DNA: TGTGCCAGCAGTTTTGGACGGGAGGCCGCGAAGGAGCTGTTTTTT
J: TRBJ1-2; size: NA; D: NA; V: TRBV7-8; CDR3: CASSLWGSRSGYGYTF; DNA: TGTGCCAGCAGCTTATGGGGATCAAGGTCGGGCTATGGCTACACCTTC
J: TRBJ2-3; size: once; D: NA; V: TRBV5-1; CDR3: CASSGSFRTTDTQYF; DNA: TGCGCCAGCAGCGGTAGCTTCCGTACCACAGATACGCAGTATTTT
J: TRBJ1-2; size: NA; D: NA; V: TRBV5-4; CDR3: CASGDGNYGYTF; DNA: TGTGCTAGCGGGGACGGTAACTATGGCTACACCTTC
J: TRBJ1-4; size: once; D: NA; V: TRBV2; CDR3: CASSELVEKLFF; DNA: TGTGCCAGCAGTGAACTGGTTGAAAAACTGTTTTTT
J: TRBJ2-7; size: NA; D: TRBD2; V: TRBV27; CDR3: CASRTGGVTYEQYF; DNA: TGTGCCAGCAGGACCGGGGGGGTTACCTACGAGCAGTACTTC
J: TRBJ2-1; size: NA; D: NA; V: TRBV7-2; CDR3: CASTSTLYNEQFF; DNA: TGTGCCAGCACCAGCACCCTGTACAATGAGCAGTTCTTC
J: TRBJ2-7; size: NA; D: NA; V: TRBV12-2; CDR3: CASRLGEGTSEQYF; DNA: TGTGCAAGTCGCTTGGGTGAGGGAACCTCCGAGCAGTACTTC
J: TRBJ2-3; size: NA; D: TRBD2; V: TRBV27; CDR3: CASSLSPSGRARDTQYF; DNA: TGTGCCAGCAGTTTATCACCTAGCGGGAGGGCCAGGGATACGCAGTATTTT
J: TRBJ1-1; size: NA; D: NA; V: TRBV7-2; CDR3: CASSPRLFNTEAFF; DNA: TGTGCCAGCAGTCCCCGGCTATTCAACACTGAAGCTTTCTTT
J: TRBJ2-4; size: NA; D: NA; V: TRBV28; CDR3: CASSLESIAKNIQYF; DNA: TGTGCCAGCAGTTTAGAGTCTATAGCCAAAAACATTCAGTACTTC
J: TRBJ2-5; size: NA; D: TRBD1; V: TRBV5-1; CDR3: CASSLDGQGGTQYF; DNA: TGCGCCAGCAGCTTGGACGGACAGGGGGGGACCCAGTACTTC
J: TRBJ1-1; size: NA; D: NA; V: TRBV19; CDR3: CASSIRGGGTEAFF; DNA: TGTGCCAGTAGTATCAGGGGTGGGGGCACTGAAGCTTTCTTT
J: TRBJ1-6; size: NA; D: NA; V: TRBV25-1; CDR3: CASSESWGVGNSPLHF; DNA: TGTGCCAGCAGTGAATCCTGGGGGGTCGGGAATTCACCCCTCCACTTT
J: TRBJ2-3; size: once; D: TRBD2; V: TRBV29-1; CDR3: CSVAAGGPGTDTQYF; DNA: TGCAGCGTTGCAGCGGGAGGGCCGGGCACAGATACGCAGTATTTT
J: TRBJ2-7; size: NA; D: NA; V: TRBV29-1; CDR3: CSVSTGYYEQYF; DNA: TGCAGCGTTTCAACCGGGTACTACGAGCAGTACTTC